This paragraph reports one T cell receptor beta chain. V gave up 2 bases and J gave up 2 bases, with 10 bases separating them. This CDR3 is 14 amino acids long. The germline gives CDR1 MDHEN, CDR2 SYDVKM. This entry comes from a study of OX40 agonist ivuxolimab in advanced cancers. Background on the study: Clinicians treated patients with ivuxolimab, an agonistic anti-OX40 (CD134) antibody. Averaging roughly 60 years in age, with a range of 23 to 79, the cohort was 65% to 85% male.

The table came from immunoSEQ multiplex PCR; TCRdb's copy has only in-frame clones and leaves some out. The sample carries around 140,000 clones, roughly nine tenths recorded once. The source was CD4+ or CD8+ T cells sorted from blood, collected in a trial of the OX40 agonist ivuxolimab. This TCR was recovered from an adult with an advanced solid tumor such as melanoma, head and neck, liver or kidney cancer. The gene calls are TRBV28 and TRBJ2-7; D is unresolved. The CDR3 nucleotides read TGTGCCAGCAGTTTAGGGCTAGTCGCCTACGAGCAGTACTTC. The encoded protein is CASSLGLVAYEQYF.